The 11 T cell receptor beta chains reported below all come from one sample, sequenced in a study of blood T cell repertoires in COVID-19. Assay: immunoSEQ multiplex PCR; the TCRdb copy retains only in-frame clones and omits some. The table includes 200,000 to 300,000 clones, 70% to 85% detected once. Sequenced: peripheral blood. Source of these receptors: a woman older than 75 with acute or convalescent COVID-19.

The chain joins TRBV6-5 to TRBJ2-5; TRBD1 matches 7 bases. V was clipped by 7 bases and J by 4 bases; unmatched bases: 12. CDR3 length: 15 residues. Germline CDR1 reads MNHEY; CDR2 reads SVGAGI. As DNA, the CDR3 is TGTGCCAGCACTCAGGGGCGACAGGGCGGAGAGACCCAGTACTTC. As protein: CASTQGRQGGETQYF.

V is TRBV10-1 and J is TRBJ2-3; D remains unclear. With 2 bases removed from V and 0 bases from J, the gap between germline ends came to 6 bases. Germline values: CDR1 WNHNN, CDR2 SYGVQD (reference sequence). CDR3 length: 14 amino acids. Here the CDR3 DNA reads TGCGCCAGCAGTGAGGCCAGGAGCACAGATACGCAGTATTTT. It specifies CASSEARSTDTQYF.

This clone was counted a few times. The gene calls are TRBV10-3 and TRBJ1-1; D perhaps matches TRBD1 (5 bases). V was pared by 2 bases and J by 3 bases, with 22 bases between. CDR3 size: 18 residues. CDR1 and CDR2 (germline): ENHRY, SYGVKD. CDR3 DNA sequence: TGTGCCATCAGTGAGCGGGGACTTTGGGGGGAAAAGGACACTGAAGCTTTCTTT. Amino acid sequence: CAISERGLWGEKDTEAFF.

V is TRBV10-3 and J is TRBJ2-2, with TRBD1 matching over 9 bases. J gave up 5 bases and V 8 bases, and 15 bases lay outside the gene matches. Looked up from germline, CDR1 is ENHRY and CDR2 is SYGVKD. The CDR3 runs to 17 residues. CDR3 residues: CAIDAGAGTGRTGELFF. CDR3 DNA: TGTGCCATCGACGCAGGGGCCGGGACAGGGCGGACCGGGGAGCTGTTTTTT.

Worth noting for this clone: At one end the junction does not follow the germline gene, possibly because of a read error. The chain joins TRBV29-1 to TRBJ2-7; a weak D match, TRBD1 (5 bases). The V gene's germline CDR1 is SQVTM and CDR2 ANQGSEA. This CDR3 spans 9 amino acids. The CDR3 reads CSVEVRTKF. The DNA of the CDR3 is TGCAGCGTTGAAGTACGGACAAAGTTC.

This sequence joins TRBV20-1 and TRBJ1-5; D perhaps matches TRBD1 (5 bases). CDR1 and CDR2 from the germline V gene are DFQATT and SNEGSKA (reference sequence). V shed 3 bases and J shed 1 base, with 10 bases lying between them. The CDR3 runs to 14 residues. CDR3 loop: CSASREGSNQPQHF. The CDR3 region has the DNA TGCAGTGCTAGTAGGGAGGGGAGCAATCAGCCCCAGCATTTT.

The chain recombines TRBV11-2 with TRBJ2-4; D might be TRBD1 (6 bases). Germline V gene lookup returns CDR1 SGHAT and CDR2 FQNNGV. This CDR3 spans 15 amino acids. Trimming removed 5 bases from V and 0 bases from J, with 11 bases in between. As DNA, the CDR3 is TGTGCCAGCAGCGGGGGCAGGTTAGCCAAAAACATTCAGTACTTC. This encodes CASSGGRLAKNIQYF. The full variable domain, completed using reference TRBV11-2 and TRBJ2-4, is EAGVAQSPRYKIIEKRQSVAFWCNPISGHATLYWYQQILGQGPKLLIQFQNNGVVDDSQLPKDRFSAERLKGVDSTLKIQPAKLEDSAVYLCASSGGRLAKNIQYFGAGTRLSVL.

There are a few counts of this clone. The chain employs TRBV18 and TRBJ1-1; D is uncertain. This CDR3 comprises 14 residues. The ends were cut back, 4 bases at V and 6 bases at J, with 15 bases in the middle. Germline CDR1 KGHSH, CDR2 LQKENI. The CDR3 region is CASSLSEGAPEAFF. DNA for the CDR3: TGTGCCAGCTCACTCTCCGAGGGTGCCCCTGAAGCTTTCTTT.

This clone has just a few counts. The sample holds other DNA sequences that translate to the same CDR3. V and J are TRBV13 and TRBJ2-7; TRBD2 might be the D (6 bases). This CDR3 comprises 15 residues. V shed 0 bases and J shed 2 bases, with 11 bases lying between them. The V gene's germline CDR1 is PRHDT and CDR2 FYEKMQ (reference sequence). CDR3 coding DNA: TGTGCCAGCAGCTTAGGCCGGGACTCTCCCTACGAGCAGTACTTC. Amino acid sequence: CASSLGRDSPYEQYF.

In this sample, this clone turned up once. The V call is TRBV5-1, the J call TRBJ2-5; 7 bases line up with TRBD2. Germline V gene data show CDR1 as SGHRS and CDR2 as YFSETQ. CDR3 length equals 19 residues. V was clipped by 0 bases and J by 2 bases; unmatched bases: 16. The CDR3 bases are TGCGCCAGCAGCTTGGCCCCCCTGGCCAGGTCTAGCGGACAAGAGACCCAGTACTTC. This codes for CASSLAPLARSSGQETQYF.

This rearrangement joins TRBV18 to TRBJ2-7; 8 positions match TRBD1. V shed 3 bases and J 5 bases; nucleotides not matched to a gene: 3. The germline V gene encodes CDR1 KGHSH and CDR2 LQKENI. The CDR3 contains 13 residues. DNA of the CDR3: TGTGCCAGCTCACCGACAGGGGTCAACGAGCAGTACTTC. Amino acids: CASSPTGVNEQYF.